These T cell receptor beta chains were read from a single sample in a study of blood T cells in healthy people across ages. MiXCR, run by TCRdb on the 5' RACE reads, gives a single entry per CDR3 protein. This table has about 730,000 distinct CDR3 sequences, approximately 39% appearing once. What was sequenced was blood. These receptors were collected from a woman aged 60-70 years in good health. The CDR3 runs from the conserved cysteine through the conserved F or W. The order of the fields is D gene, J gene, V gene, clone size, CDR3 DNA, CDR3 protein. D genes are given only for firm matches. A clone size is listed for some rows: how often the clone was seen (once, few, many), or a class if it is expanded.

- | TRBJ1-2 | TRBV7-2 | few | TGTGCCAGCAGCTTCAGTAACTATGGCTACACCTTC | CASSFSNYGYTF
TRBD2 | TRBJ2-3 | TRBV7-2 | few | TGTGCCAGCAGCTTACTAGCGGGGGGGTACACAGATACGCAGTATTTT | CASSLLAGGYTDTQYF
TRBD1 | TRBJ1-4 | TRBV20-1 | - | TGCAGTGCTAAGGGATCGGGACAGGGGTGGGAAAAACTGTTTTTT | CSAKGSGQGWEKLFF
TRBD1 | TRBJ2-7 | TRBV12-3/TRBV12-4 | - | TGTGCCAGTAGTTCTACAACAGGGGCAAACGAGCAGTACTTC | CASSSTTGANEQYF
- | TRBJ2-7 | TRBV21-1 | - | TGTGCCAGCAAGGGCCGGGACGGCGACTACGAGCAGTACTTT | CASKGRDGDYEQYF
TRBD1 | TRBJ2-7 | TRBV10-3 | - | TGTGCCATCCGTGGTGGACAGGTGATCTCCTACGAGCAGTACTTC | CAIRGGQVISYEQYF
- | TRBJ1-2 | TRBV7-9 | - | TGTGCCAGCAGCTTAGACCGCCAGGGCCGCTATGGCTACACCTTC | CASSLDRQGRYGYTF
TRBD1 | TRBJ2-7 | TRBV7-2 | - | TGTGCCAGCAGCTTCAATGGGGACAGAGCCTACGAGCAGTACTTC | CASSFNGDRAYEQYF
- | TRBJ2-5 | TRBV2 | - | TGTGCCAGCGGTGTTAAAGGAGAGACCCAGTACTTC | CASGVKGETQYF
- | TRBJ2-1 | TRBV20-1 | - | TGCAGTGCTAGTATATCAGCGTCTACCTACAATGAGCAGTTCTTC | CSASISASTYNEQFF
TRBD1 | TRBJ2-3 | TRBV13 | - | TGTGCCAGCAGGGCAGGACAGGGGGCCACAGATACGCAGTATTTT | CASRAGQGATDTQYF
- | TRBJ2-6 | TRBV9 | - | TGTGCCAGCAGCGTAGCCTCACTCGCTGGGGCCAACGTCCTGGCTTTC | CASSVASLAGANVLAF
- | TRBJ2-7 | TRBV29-1 | - | TGCAGCGTCTACAGTAGACCACACTACTACGAGCAGTACTTC | CSVYSRPHYYEQYF
- | TRBJ2-7 | TRBV4-3 | many | TGTGCCAGCAGCCAAGGACTGTCCTACGAGCAGTACTTC | CASSQGLSYEQYF
TRBD2 | TRBJ2-7 | TRBV7-3 | - | TGTGCCAGCAGCTTGGGGGAAGCGGGGCATTACGAGCAGTACTTC | CASSLGEAGHYEQYF
- | TRBJ2-5 | TRBV10-3 | few | TGTGCCATCAGTGAGTCGACAGCTTTACAAGAGACCCAGTACTTC | CAISESTALQETQYF
- | TRBJ1-5 | TRBV28 | - | TGTGCCAGCAGTCAGCGCAATCAGCCCCAGCATTTT | CASSQRNQPQHF
- | TRBJ1-1 | TRBV2 | - | TGTGCCACAGGACAGTTACCGAACACTGAAGCTTTCTTT | CATGQLPNTEAFF
- | TRBJ2-4 | TRBV18 | - | TGTGCCAGCTCGCAATCTAGACAGGAGGCCATTCAGTACTTC | CASSQSRQEAIQYF
- | TRBJ2-7 | TRBV9 | few | TGTGCCAGCAGCCCCCCCCTCTACGAGCAGTACTTC | CASSPPLYEQYF
- | TRBJ1-3 | TRBV20-1 | - | TGCAGTGCTCTTAACAGGGTTTCGGGAAACACCATATATTTT | CSALNRVSGNTIYF
- | TRBJ2-5 | TRBV5-1 | many | TGCGCCAGCAGCTTTGAGGGTAGCGAGACCCAGTACTTC | CASSFEGSETQYF
- | TRBJ1-1 | TRBV9 | - | TGTGCCAGCAGCGTAGGACCGGATACTCACACTGAAGCTTTCTTT | CASSVGPDTHTEAFF
TRBD2 | TRBJ2-1 | TRBV7-8 | - | TGTGCCAGCAGCTCATTTAGCGGGAGACACAATGAGCAGTTCTTC | CASSSFSGRHNEQFF
- | TRBJ2-1 | TRBV4-2 | - | TGTGCCAGCGGCCAATTAGGGGGTAGCGGGCTTTCCTACAATGAGCAGTTCTTC | CASGQLGGSGLSYNEQFF
TRBD1 | TRBJ2-1 | TRBV30 | - | TGTGCCTGGAGGGGGGGGACAGGGGATTTCAATGAGCAGTTCTTC | CAWRGGTGDFNEQFF
- | TRBJ2-7 | TRBV2 | few | TGTGCCAGCAGTGAAGGCGAAGTGTCGTTCGAGCAGTACTTC | CASSEGEVSFEQYF
TRBD2 | TRBJ2-1 | TRBV30 | once | TGTGCCTGGAGTCAAGCGGGACCCTACAATGAGCAGTTCTTC | CAWSQAGPYNEQFF
- | TRBJ2-7 | TRBV6-6 | - | TGTGCCAGGGTCATTGCAGGGGACTACGAGCAGTACTTC | CARVIAGDYEQYF
- | TRBJ1-5 | TRBV20-1 | few | TGCAGTGCTGTACCGGGACTGAACAATCAGCCCCAGCATTTT | CSAVPGLNNQPQHF
TRBD2 | TRBJ2-1 | TRBV2 | - | TGTGCCAGCCTTGCTAGCGGGGGCTACAATGAGCAGTTCTTC | CASLASGGYNEQFF
- | TRBJ1-4 | TRBV2 | - | TGTGCCAGTGCGGGACCGCTGAATGAAAAACTGTTTTTT | CASAGPLNEKLFF
TRBD1 | TRBJ2-6 | TRBV7-9 | - | TGTGCCAGCAGAACCCCCGGGACAGGGGATCCTGGGGCCAACGTCCTGACTTTC | CASRTPGTGDPGANVLTF
TRBD2 | TRBJ2-7 | TRBV9 | - | TGTGCCAGCAGCGCCGGGACTAGCGGGGGGTTTGCGCAGTACTTC | CASSAGTSGGFAQYF
TRBD2 | TRBJ2-1 | TRBV6-6 | - | TGTGCCAGCAGACCGGGGGGTGGGCAAGAGATCCAGTTCTTC | CASRPGGGQEIQFF
- | TRBJ2-7 | TRBV11-1 | - | TGTGCCAGCAGCTCCCGAGGGGGGATTAATGAGCAGTACTTC | CASSSRGGINEQYF
- | TRBJ2-1 | TRBV20-1 | few | TGCAGTGCTTTCCCAACTAGTACTGGCGATGAGCAGTTCTTC | CSAFPTSTGDEQFF
- | TRBJ1-2 | TRBV20-1 | once | TGCAGTGCTGAGAAGAAGACAATTCCCTATGGCTACACCTTC | CSAEKKTIPYGYTF
TRBD1 | TRBJ2-5 | TRBV7-3 | - | TGTGCCAGCAGTCCAAACCGCGAGACAGGGGATCATGAGCAGTACTTC | CASSPNRETGDHEQYF
- | TRBJ2-4 | TRBV7-2 | - | TGTGCCAGCAGCTTAGTAGGAGGCGGGGAAGCCAAAAACATTCAGTACTTC | CASSLVGGGEAKNIQYF
- | TRBJ1-1 | TRBV9 | few | TGTGCCAGCAGCGTAGGCAGGATGAACACTGAAGCTTTCTTT | CASSVGRMNTEAFF
- | TRBJ2-1 | TRBV27 | - | TGTGCCAGCAGTTGGACCTTAGGGACGTCGATACGGGGTGAGCAGTTCTTC | CASSWTLGTSIRGEQFF
TRBD2 | TRBJ2-1 | TRBV15 | few | TGTGCCACCAGCGTCTTAGCGGGAGGGTACAATGAGCAGTTCTTC | CATSVLAGGYNEQFF
- | TRBJ2-3 | TRBV20-1 | - | TGCAGTGCTAGCCTGGCGGCAGATACGCAGTATTTT | CSASLAADTQYF
TRBD2 | TRBJ2-1 | TRBV7-2 | few | TGTGCCAGCAGCTTGACTAGCGGGGAGGGGAATGAGCAGTTCTTC | CASSLTSGEGNEQFF
TRBD1 | TRBJ2-7 | TRBV5-8 | - | TGTGCCAGCAGCCCTGGAGGACAGGGGGCCCACGAGCAGTACTTC | CASSPGGQGAHEQYF
TRBD2 | TRBJ2-1 | TRBV4-2 | many | TGTGCCAGCAGCCAAGCTACCGGGACTAGCGCCTACAATGAGCAGTTCTTC | CASSQATGTSAYNEQFF
- | TRBJ1-2 | TRBV28 | many | TGTGCCAGCATCCCTACTGGAGGCCCCGCTAACTATGGCTACACCTTC | CASIPTGGPANYGYTF